Below, 27 T cell receptor beta chains from the same sample are listed, as sequenced in a study of T cell repertoires in cytomegalovirus infection. MiXCR, run by TCRdb on the reads, gives a single entry per CDR3 protein. Seen here are fewer than 350,000 distinct CDR3 sequences, 9% to 9.5% observed once, and the top ten hold approximately 4.7%. Source material: PBMCs. These receptors were obtained from a human donor in good health (CMV status not recorded). Some clones in this sample may be carry-over from other donors' samples.

The chain combines TRBV28 with TRBJ1-5, with TRBD1 matching 11 bases. The V gene's germline CDR1 is MDHEN and CDR2 SYDVKM. This CDR3 is 17 amino acids long. Trimming removed 10 bases from V and 6 bases from J; junction bases left unmatched: 17. Here the CDR3 reads CANSRTGGVGNSQPQHF. The CDR3 coding sequence is TGTGCCAACAGCCGGACAGGGGGCGTAGGAAATAGTCAGCCCCAGCATTTT.

Worth noting for this clonotype: A much larger clone sits a single nucleotide away, making a read error possible. No conserved phenylalanine or tryptophan is present at the end of the CDR3, so a read error is the likely explanation. The chain is built from TRBV7-8 and TRBJ1-6; 8 nucleotides line up with TRBD1. Looked up from germline, CDR1 is SGHVS and CDR2 is FQNEAQ. V gave up 1 base and J gave up 9 bases; unmatched junction bases: 5. The length of the CDR3 is 15 residues. The CDR3 protein is CASSLGGQGGSPLHY. Written as DNA, the CDR3 is TGTGCCAGCAGCTTAGGCGGACAGGGAGGTTCACCCCTCCACTAT.

Only a few counts were recorded for this clonotype. The chain employs TRBV12-3 or TRBV12-4 and TRBJ1-5; tentative D call: TRBD1 (6 bases). CDR3 length equals 14 residues. V lost 6 bases, J lost 5 bases, and 14 bases lay in between. This CDR3 reads CASRLNTGYQPQHF. The CDR3 bases are TGTGCCAGCAGGCTTAACACAGGGTATCAGCCCCAGCATTTT.

J is TRBJ1-5 and V is TRBV12-3 or TRBV12-4; D is unclear. Trimming left V 1 base short and J 4 bases short, with 5 bases between. This CDR3 has 13 amino acids. This CDR3 is CASSLVTNQPQHF. The CDR3 DNA reads as TGTGCCAGCAGTTTAGTTACAAATCAGCCCCAGCATTTT.

This clonotype was observed a few times. The chain employs TRBV20-1 and TRBJ2-2, with D uncertain. The CDR3 runs 13 residues. Trimming took off 3 bases at V and 7 bases at J, with 12 bases between the two ends. Germline loops: CDR1 DFQATT, CDR2 SNEGSKA (reference sequence). The CDR3 nucleotides read TGCAGTGCTAGTGGGCGAGTCGGCGGGGAGCTGTTTTTT. It encodes CSASGRVGGELFF.

About this clonotype: This may be a read error: a much more frequent sequence differs by one nucleotide. The rearrangement links TRBV4-2 to TRBJ2-6; a weak D match, TRBD1 (5 bases). Germline CDR1 reads LGHNA; CDR2 reads YNFKEQ. The CDR3 runs to 18 residues. Trimming cost V 1 base and J 0 bases, with 13 bases left between them. This chain's CDR3 is CASSQGRGVYSGANVLTF. CDR3 nucleotides: TGTGCCAGCAGCCAAGGAAGGGGTGTCTACTCTGGGGCCAACGTCCTGACTTTC.

The chain employs TRBV19 and TRBJ2-1; 8 nucleotides line up with TRBD1. The junction had 8 bases not matched to a gene; V was cut back by 7 bases and J by 3 bases. Germline assignment: CDR1 LNHDA and CDR2 SQIVND (reference sequence). This CDR3 is built from 15 residues. CDR3 loop: CASTPLQGGYNEQFF. CDR3 DNA sequence: TGTGCCAGTACCCCATTACAGGGGGGCTACAATGAGCAGTTCTTC. The full variable domain, rest sourced from reference TRBV19 and TRBJ2-1, is DGGITQSPKYLFRKEGQNVTLSCEQNLNHDAMYWYRQDPGQGLRLIYYSQIVNDFQKGDIAEGYSVSREKKESFPLTVTSAQKNPTAFYLCASTPLQGGYNEQFFGPGTRLTVL.

The chain couples TRBV3-1 to TRBJ2-2; D is uncertain. Germline V gene data show CDR1 as LGHDT and CDR2 as YNNKEL (reference sequence). Trimming stripped 2 bases from V and 0 bases from J, with 7 bases between. The CDR3 runs 15 residues. DNA of the CDR3: TGTGCCAGCAGCCAACTGACAACGAACACCGGGGAGCTGTTTTTT. Translating it yields CASSQLTTNTGELFF.

The chain combines TRBV20-1 with TRBJ1-1; a weak D match, TRBD1 (6 bases). This CDR3 comprises 12 residues. Trimming pared 5 bases from V and 3 bases from J, leaving 10 bases between. CDR1 is DFQATT and CDR2 is SNEGSKA in the germline V gene (reference sequence). The DNA for the CDR3 is TGCAGTGCTCCACACAGGGACACTGAAGCTTTCTTT. This encodes CSAPHRDTEAFF.

This clonotype was recorded many times. This chain joins TRBV7-2 and TRBJ2-4; unclear D gene. Germline V gene lookup returns CDR1 SGHTA and CDR2 FQGNSA. CDR3 length: 14 residues. V was clipped by 5 bases and J by 3 bases, with 11 bases between them. Written as DNA, the CDR3 is TGTGCCAGCAGCCCTCCGGTGGGCAAAAACATTCAGTACTTC. Translation: CASSPPVGKNIQYF.

The sample holds many counts of this clonotype. The chain links TRBV6-1 to TRBJ2-7, with D perhaps being TRBD1 or TRBD2 (5 bases each). Germline V gene sequence: CDR1 MNHNS, CDR2 SASEGT. With 6 bases removed from V and 0 bases from J, the gap between germline ends came to 18 bases. The CDR3 has 16 residues. The CDR3 DNA follows: TGTGCCAGCAGAGTCAGGGCCATTGGGGGCTCCTACGAGCAGTACTTC. Translation gives CASRVRAIGGSYEQYF.

This clonotype was detected only once. This chain links TRBV20-1 with TRBJ2-5; 7 bases agree with TRBD1. Unmatched junction bases numbered 4, after V lost 0 bases and J lost 3 bases. Germline assignment: CDR1 DFQATT and CDR2 SNEGSKA (reference sequence). The CDR3 has 14 residues. The CDR3 spells CSARDEQGKETQYF. Here the CDR3 DNA reads TGCAGTGCTAGAGATGAACAGGGGAAAGAGACCCAGTACTTC.

For this clonotype: Since a much larger clone is just one base distant, this may be a read error. V is TRBV27 and J is TRBJ2-3; perhaps TRBD1 as D (6 bases). The CDR3 loop spans 18 amino acids. Germline V gene sequence: CDR1 MNHEY, CDR2 SMNVEV (reference sequence). V lost 3 bases and J 2 bases, leaving 21 bases between the germline ends. CDR3 loop: CASSLQAGTFQYTDTQYF. The CDR3 DNA is TGTGCCAGCAGTTTGCAGGCCGGGACATTCCAATACACAGATACGCAGTATTTT.

In its sample, this clonotype was seen a few times. The genes are TRBV7-2 and TRBJ1-5; the D gene is possibly TRBD1 (6 bases). CDR3 length equals 15 residues. The V gene's germline CDR1 is SGHTA and CDR2 FQGNSA. The V end lost 6 bases, the J end lost 6 bases, and 18 bases lay between the germline ends. The CDR3 nucleotides are TGTGCCAGCAGGAGGGCATTGGGGGCGGGTCAGCCCCAGCATTTT. This translates into CASRRALGAGQPQHF. Full variable domain (missing parts from reference TRBV7-2 and TRBJ1-5): GAGVSQSPSNKVTEKGKDVELRCDPISGHTALYWYRQSLGQGLEFLIYFQGNSAPDKSGLPSDRFSAERTGGSVSTLTIQRTQQEDSAVYLCASRRALGAGQPQHFGDGTRLSIL.

This clonotype was seen a few times. The chain uses TRBV7-9 and TRBJ2-7, with 15 bases lining up with TRBD2. V was clipped by 6 bases and J by 0 bases; unmatched bases: 6. Germline lookup yields CDR1 SEHNR and CDR2 FQNEAQ (reference sequence). This CDR3 contains 17 residues. CDR3 nucleotide sequence: TGTGCCAGCAGGGGGACTAGCGGGGGGCCACTCTCCTACGAGCAGTACTTC. Translated: CASRGTSGGPLSYEQYF.

In its sample, this clonotype was seen many times. The CDR3 reads CASSSSYGYTF. In nucleotides, the CDR3 is TGTGCCAGCAGCTCGAGCTATGGCTACACCTTC. This chain uses TRBV28 with TRBJ1-2; no reliable D call. The V gene lost 6 bases and the J gene lost 4 bases, with 6 bases spanning the gap. CDR3 length equals 11 residues. Per the germline V gene, CDR1 is MDHEN and CDR2 is SYDVKM.

This clonotype appeared a few times. The V and J genes are TRBV19 and TRBJ2-7, with D possibly matching TRBD1 (5 bases). The CDR3 extends over 14 amino acids. Germline CDR1 LNHDA, CDR2 SQIVND (reference sequence). The V gene lost 3 bases and the J gene lost 5 bases, with 14 bases spanning the gap. The CDR3 bases are TGTGCCAGTAGTATGAGTCAGGGCGTTAACGAGCAGTACTTC. This gives the protein CASSMSQGVNEQYF.

This chain joins TRBV15 and TRBJ2-3, with TRBD2 as a possible D gene (5 bases). The CDR3 runs 14 residues. The germline V gene has CDR1 LNHNV and CDR2 YYDKDF (reference sequence). The V and J ends lost 5 bases and 6 bases respectively, with 15 bases between them. This chain's CDR3 is CATSRGLPGDTQYF. CDR3 DNA sequence: TGTGCCACCAGCCGAGGGCTCCCGGGGGATACGCAGTATTTT.

In this sample, this clonotype turned up a few times. The chain couples TRBV7-9 to TRBJ2-5; 10 positions agree with TRBD1. V lost 1 base to trimming and J lost 5 bases; unmatched junction nucleotides: 4. The germline CDR1 and CDR2 sequences are SEHNR and FQNEAQ (reference sequence). This CDR3 spans 15 amino acids. CDR3 sequence (DNA): TGTGCCAGCAGCTTAGACGGGACAGGGGTCGAGACCCAGTACTTC. It is translated as CASSLDGTGVETQYF.

V and J are TRBV7-6 and TRBJ2-7; the match to TRBD2 covers 7 bases. Trimming cost V 5 bases and J 6 bases; bases outside gene matches: 10. In germline, CDR1 is SGHVS, CDR2 FNYEAQ. This CDR3 has 14 amino acids. The CDR3 sequence is CASSTGLQVAEQYF. The CDR3 DNA follows: TGTGCCAGCAGCACGGGACTACAGGTCGCCGAGCAGTACTTC.

A few counts support this clonotype. The genes are TRBV12-3 or TRBV12-4 and TRBJ1-1; 9 bases align to TRBD1. The CDR3 sequence is 14 residues long. The V gene end was trimmed by 6 bases and the J gene end by 7 bases; junction bases not matched to a gene: 9. The CDR3 here is CASSSRDREREAFF. The CDR3 nucleotides are TGTGCCAGCAGCAGCCGGGACAGGGAGCGTGAAGCTTTCTTT.

This clonotype was observed many times. J is TRBJ1-1 and V is TRBV7-2, with a possible D match to TRBD1 (5 bases). Deletions cut 1 base from V and 4 bases from J, with 16 bases between. CDR3 length: 16 residues. Per germline, CDR1 SGHTA and CDR2 FQGNSA. The CDR3 region has the DNA TGTGCCAGCAGCTTAGATGTAGGTCGTGGGGGCACTGAAGCTTTCTTT. Encoded protein: CASSLDVGRGGTEAFF.

There are many counts of this clonotype. V gene TRBV7-9 combines with J gene TRBJ2-5; 9 bases line up with TRBD2. This CDR3 contains 17 residues. Germline-derived CDR1 and CDR2 are SEHNR and FQNEAQ (reference sequence). J lost 2 bases, V lost 7 bases, and 14 bases had no gene match. This chain's CDR3 is CASTLGTSSLGQETQYF. The DNA for the CDR3 is TGTGCCAGCACCCTAGGGACTAGCAGTTTAGGGCAAGAGACCCAGTACTTC.

This clonotype was counted at least ten times. V and J are TRBV6-6 and TRBJ2-7; D might be TRBD1 (6 bases). V lost 1 base, J lost 1 base, and 14 bases lay in between. The CDR3 is 16 amino acids. Germline CDR1 and CDR2: MNHNY and SVGAGI (reference sequence). In nucleotides, the CDR3 is TGTGCCAGCAGTTACTTGTCGGGACACCAGTCCTACGAGCAGTACTTC. This gives the protein CASSYLSGHQSYEQYF.

This clonotype came up many times. The V and J genes are TRBV7-2 and TRBJ2-2, with TRBD2 as a possible D gene (5 bases). V was shortened by 3 bases and J by 3 bases, with 17 bases between the two germline ends. Germline assignment: CDR1 SGHTA and CDR2 FQGNSA. This CDR3 is built from 17 residues. DNA of the CDR3: TGTGCCAGCAGCTTCCTCGGCCGGAGGACGGACACCGGGGAGCTGTTTTTT. Translation gives CASSFLGRRTDTGELFF.

This clonotype was picked up a small number of times. The chain recombines TRBV11-2 with TRBJ2-3; D unresolved. The V gene's germline CDR1 is SGHAT and CDR2 FQNNGV. V was clipped by 6 bases and J by 4 bases, with 14 bases between them. This CDR3 contains 14 residues. The CDR3: CASSLQGLSDTQYF. For the CDR3, the DNA is TGTGCCAGCAGTTTACAAGGGCTTTCAGATACGCAGTATTTT.

The chain carries TRBV11-3 and TRBJ2-2, with D maybe TRBD1 (6 bases). The ends were cut back, 4 bases at V and 0 bases at J, with 12 bases in the middle. CDR1 is SGHNT, CDR2 YENEEA, per germline. CDR3 size: 16 residues. CDR3 amino acids: CASSSTGTTNTGELFF. The CDR3 DNA sequence: TGTGCCAGCAGCTCTACCGGGACAACGAACACCGGGGAGCTGTTTTTT.